The 4 T cell receptor beta chains below all came from one sample that was sequenced in a study of tumor-infiltrating lymphocytes in localized non-small cell lung cancer. Clones were read by immunoSEQ multiplex PCR, and TCRdb kept only the in-frame ones, dropping some. The data hold roughly 10,000 clones, with under 85% observed a single time. Sequences were obtained from lung tumor tissue. The receptors come from a human donor with non-small cell lung cancer.

The V call is TRBV14, the J call TRBJ1-2, with D possibly matching TRBD1 (6 bases). This CDR3 has 13 residues. Looked up from germline, CDR1 is SGHDN and CDR2 is FVKESK. The germline V and J ends were trimmed by 1 base and 10 bases, with 13 bases remaining between them. The CDR3 protein is CASSQARGPNYTF. CDR3 bases: TGTGCCAGCAGCCAAGCCAGGGGTCCGAACTACACCTTC.

The V and J genes are TRBV6-1 and TRBJ1-2; 7 positions match TRBD1. Per germline, CDR1 MNHNS and CDR2 SASEGT. After removal of 4 bases from V and 5 bases from J, the junction contained 4 bases not matched to a gene. CDR3 size: 13 residues. CDR3 sequence: CASSVDRWYGYTF. The CDR3 nucleotides are TGTGCCAGCAGTGTGGACAGGTGGTATGGCTACACCTTC.

The gene calls are TRBV13 and TRBJ2-3, with D uncertain. V was clipped by 5 bases and J by 1 base, with 4 bases between them. The CDR3 sequence is 12 residues long. Germline loops: CDR1 PRHDT, CDR2 FYEKMQ (reference sequence). The CDR3 DNA is TGTGCCAGCAGCCCCCGCACAGATACGCAGTATTTT. The encoded protein is CASSPRTDTQYF.

The V gene is TRBV5-1, the J gene TRBJ2-6, with 7 nucleotides matching TRBD1. The junction had 20 bases not matched to a gene; V was cut back by 2 bases and J by 0 bases. Germline V gene lookup returns CDR1 SGHRS and CDR2 YFSETQ. This CDR3 region has 22 residues. The CDR3 DNA reads as TGCGCCAGCAGCTTCCCCCAAAATGACAGGGCTATCTTAACCTCTGGGGCCAACGTCCTGACTTTC. Encoded protein: CASSFPQNDRAILTSGANVLTF.